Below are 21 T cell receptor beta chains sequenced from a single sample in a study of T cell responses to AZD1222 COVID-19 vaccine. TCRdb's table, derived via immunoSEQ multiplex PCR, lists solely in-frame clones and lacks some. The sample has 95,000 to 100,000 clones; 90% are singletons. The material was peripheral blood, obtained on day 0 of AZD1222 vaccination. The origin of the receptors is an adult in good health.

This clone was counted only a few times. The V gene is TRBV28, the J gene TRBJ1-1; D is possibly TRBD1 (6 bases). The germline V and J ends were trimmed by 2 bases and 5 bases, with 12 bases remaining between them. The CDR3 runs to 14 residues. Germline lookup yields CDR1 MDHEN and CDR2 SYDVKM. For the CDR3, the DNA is TGTGCCAGCAGTTTACCACAGGGACGGACTGAAGCTTTCTTT. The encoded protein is CASSLPQGRTEAFF.

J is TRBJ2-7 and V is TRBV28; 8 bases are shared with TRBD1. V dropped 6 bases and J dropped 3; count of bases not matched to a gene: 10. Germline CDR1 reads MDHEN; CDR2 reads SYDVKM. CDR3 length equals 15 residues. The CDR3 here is CASSGRGQDRYEQYF. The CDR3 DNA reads TGTGCCAGCAGCGGCCGGGGACAGGACCGCTACGAGCAGTACTTC.

Here the CDR3 reads CASSIDGSGGASYNEQFF. The CDR3 DNA follows: TGTGCCAGTAGTATAGACGGAAGCGGGGGGGCGTCCTACAATGAGCAGTTCTTC. The V gene is TRBV19, the J gene TRBJ2-1; 10 nucleotides agree with TRBD2. J gave up 1 base and V 0 bases, and 6 bases lay outside the gene matches. The germline V gene encodes CDR1 LNHDA and CDR2 SQIVND (reference sequence). The CDR3 contains 18 residues.

CDR3 in DNA: TGTGCCAGCAGCTCGACAGCCTTTAATGAAAAACTGTTTTTT. Encoded protein: CASSSTAFNEKLFF. The V call is TRBV28, the J call TRBJ1-4, with D possibly being TRBD1 (5 bases). Germline lookup yields CDR1 MDHEN and CDR2 SYDVKM. Trimming removed 6 bases from V and 4 bases from J, with 12 bases in between. This CDR3 has 14 amino acids.

The DNA of the CDR3 is TGCGCCAGCAGCGCGTGGCAGGGGAGCACTGAAGCTTTCTTT. Translated, it gives CASSAWQGSTEAFF. The chain employs TRBV5-1 and TRBJ1-1, with a possible D match to TRBD1 (6 bases). The CDR3 is made up of 14 amino acids. Germline lookup yields CDR1 SGHRS and CDR2 YFSETQ. V lost 4 bases, J lost 4 bases, and 14 bases lay in between.

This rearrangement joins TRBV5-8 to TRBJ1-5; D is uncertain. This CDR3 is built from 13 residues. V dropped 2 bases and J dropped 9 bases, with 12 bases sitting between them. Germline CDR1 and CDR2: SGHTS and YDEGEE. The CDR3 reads CASSFRSDGPQHF. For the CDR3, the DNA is TGTGCCAGCAGCTTTAGGTCTGATGGGCCCCAGCATTTT.

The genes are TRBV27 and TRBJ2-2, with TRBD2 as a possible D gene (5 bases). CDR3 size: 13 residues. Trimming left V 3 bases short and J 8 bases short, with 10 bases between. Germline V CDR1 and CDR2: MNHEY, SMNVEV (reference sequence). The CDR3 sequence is CASSLGAAGELFF. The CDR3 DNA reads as TGTGCCAGCAGTTTGGGAGCAGCGGGGGAGCTGTTTTTT.

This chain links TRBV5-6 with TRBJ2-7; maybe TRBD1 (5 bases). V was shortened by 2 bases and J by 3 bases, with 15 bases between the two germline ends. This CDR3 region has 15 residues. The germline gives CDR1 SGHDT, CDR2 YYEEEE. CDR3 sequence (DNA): TGTGCCAGCAGCTTCCTCGACAGCCGCTTCTACGAGCAGTACTTC. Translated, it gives CASSFLDSRFYEQYF.

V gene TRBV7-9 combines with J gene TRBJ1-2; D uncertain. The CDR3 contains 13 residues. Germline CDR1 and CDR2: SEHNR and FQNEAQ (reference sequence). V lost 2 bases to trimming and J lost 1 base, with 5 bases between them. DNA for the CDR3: TGTGCCAGCAGCTTACAGCTTAACTATGGCTACACCTTC. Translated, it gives CASSLQLNYGYTF.

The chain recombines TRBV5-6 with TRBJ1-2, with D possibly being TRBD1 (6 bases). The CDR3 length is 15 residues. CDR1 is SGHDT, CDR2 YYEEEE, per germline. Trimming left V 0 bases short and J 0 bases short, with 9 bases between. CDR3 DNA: TGTGCCAGCAGCTTGGCAGGGACACCTAACTATGGCTACACCTTC. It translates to CASSLAGTPNYGYTF.

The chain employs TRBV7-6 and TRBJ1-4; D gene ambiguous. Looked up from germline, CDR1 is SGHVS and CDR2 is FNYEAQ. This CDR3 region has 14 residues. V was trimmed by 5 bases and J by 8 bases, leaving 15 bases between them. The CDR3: CASSRRALPEKLFF. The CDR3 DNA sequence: TGTGCCAGCAGCCGCCGGGCCCTGCCGGAAAAACTGTTTTTT.

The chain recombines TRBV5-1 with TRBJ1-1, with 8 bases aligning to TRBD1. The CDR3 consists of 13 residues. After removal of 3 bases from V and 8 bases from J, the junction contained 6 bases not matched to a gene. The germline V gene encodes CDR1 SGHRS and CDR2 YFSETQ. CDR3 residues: CASSYGQGGEAFF. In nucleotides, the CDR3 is TGCGCCAGCAGCTACGGACAGGGCGGCGAAGCTTTCTTT.

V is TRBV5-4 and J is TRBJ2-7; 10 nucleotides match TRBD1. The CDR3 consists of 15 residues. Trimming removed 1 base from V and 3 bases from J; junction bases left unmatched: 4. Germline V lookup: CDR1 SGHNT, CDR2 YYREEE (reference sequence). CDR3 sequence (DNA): TGTGCCAGCAGCTTGAGTGGACAGGGGGGCTACGAGCAGTACTTC. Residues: CASSLSGQGGYEQYF.

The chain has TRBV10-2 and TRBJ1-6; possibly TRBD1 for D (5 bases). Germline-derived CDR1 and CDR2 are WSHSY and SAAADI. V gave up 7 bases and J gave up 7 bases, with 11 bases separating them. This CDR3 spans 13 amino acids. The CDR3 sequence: CASTGTENSPLHF. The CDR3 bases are TGCGCCAGCACTGGGACGGAAAATTCACCCCTCCACTTT.

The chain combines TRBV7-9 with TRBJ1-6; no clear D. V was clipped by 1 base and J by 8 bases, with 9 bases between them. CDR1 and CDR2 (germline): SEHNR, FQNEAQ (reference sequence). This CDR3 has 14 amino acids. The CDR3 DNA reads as TGTGCCAGCAGCTTAGGGGGAGATCATTCACCCCTCCACTTT. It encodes CASSLGGDHSPLHF.

Here the CDR3 DNA reads TGTGCCAGCAGCGTAGGGGGTGCGATCGCTACCTACGAGCAGTACTTC. Translation: CASSVGGAIATYEQYF. The V and J genes are TRBV9 and TRBJ2-7; no firm D call. Per germline, CDR1 SGDLS and CDR2 YYNGEE. The CDR3 contains 16 residues. V was pared by 0 bases and J by 2 bases, with 15 bases between.

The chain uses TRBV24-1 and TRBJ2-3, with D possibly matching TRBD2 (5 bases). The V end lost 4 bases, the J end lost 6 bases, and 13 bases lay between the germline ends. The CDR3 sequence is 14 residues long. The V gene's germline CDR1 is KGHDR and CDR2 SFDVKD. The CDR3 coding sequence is TGTGCCACCAGTGAGTGGGGAGAGCGGGATACGCAGTATTTT. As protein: CATSEWGERDTQYF.

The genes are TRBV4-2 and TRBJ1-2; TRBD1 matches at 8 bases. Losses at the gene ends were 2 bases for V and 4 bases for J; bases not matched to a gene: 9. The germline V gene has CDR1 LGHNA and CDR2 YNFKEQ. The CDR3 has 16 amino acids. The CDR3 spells CASSQSQGARSYGYTF. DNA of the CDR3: TGTGCCAGCAGCCAAAGCCAGGGGGCGCGGAGCTATGGCTACACCTTC.

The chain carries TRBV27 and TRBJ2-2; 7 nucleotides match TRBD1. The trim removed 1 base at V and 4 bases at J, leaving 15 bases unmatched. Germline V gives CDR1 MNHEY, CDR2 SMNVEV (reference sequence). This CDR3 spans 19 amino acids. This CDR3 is CASSLFLDRKGRGTGELFF. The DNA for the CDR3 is TGTGCCAGCAGTTTATTCCTGGACAGGAAGGGCCGGGGCACCGGGGAGCTGTTTTTT.

The CDR3 reads CATSREGADEAFF. CDR3 coding DNA: TGTGCCACCAGCAGAGAAGGGGCGGACGAAGCTTTCTTT. The chain carries TRBV15 and TRBJ1-1; TRBD1 is a possible D gene (5 bases). CDR3 length: 13 amino acids. The germline V gene encodes CDR1 LNHNV and CDR2 YYDKDF (reference sequence). The V end was cut by 0 bases, the J end by 8 bases, with 10 bases between.

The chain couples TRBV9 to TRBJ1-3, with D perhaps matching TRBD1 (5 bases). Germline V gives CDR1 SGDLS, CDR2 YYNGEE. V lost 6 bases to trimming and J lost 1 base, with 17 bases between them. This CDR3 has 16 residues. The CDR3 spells CASTKKTGGSGNTIYF. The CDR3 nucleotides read TGTGCCAGCACGAAGAAAACAGGAGGATCTGGAAACACCATATATTTT. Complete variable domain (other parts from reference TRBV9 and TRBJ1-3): DSGVTQTPKHLITATGQRVTLRCSPRSGDLSVYWYQQSLDQGLQFLIQYYNGEERAKGNILERFSAQQFPDLHSELNLSSLELGDSALYFCASTKKTGGSGNTIYFGEGSWLTVV.